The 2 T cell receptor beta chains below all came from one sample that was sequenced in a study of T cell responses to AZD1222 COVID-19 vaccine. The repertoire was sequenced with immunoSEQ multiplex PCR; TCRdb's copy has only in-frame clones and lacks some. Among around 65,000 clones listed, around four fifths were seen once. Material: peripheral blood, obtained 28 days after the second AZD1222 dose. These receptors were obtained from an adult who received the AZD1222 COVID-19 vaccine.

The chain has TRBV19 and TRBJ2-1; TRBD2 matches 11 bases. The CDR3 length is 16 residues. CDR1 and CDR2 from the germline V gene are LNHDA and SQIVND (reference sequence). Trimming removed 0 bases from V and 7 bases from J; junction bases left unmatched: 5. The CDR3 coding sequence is TGTGCCAGTAGTATAGATAGCGGGAGGGCCTTGAATGAGCAGTTCTTC. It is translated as CASSIDSGRALNEQFF.

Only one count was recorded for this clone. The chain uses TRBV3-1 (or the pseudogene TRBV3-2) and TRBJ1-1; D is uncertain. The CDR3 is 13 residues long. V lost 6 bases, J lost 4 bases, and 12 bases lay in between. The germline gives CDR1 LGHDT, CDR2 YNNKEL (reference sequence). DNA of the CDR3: TGTGCCAGCAGTCCACAGTACTTCACTGAAGCTTTCTTT. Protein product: CASSPQYFTEAFF.